This T cell receptor beta chain is drawn from a study of T cell responses to AZD1222 COVID-19 vaccine. Profiling relied on immunoSEQ multiplex PCR, and the TCRdb table lists in-frame clones only, not all of them. This sample yields 65,000 to 90,000 clones, of which 80% to 90% are seen a single time; approximately 7% belongs to the top ten. CDR1 is MDHEN, CDR2 SYDVKM, per germline. This CDR3 is built from 14 residues. V was clipped by 5 bases and J by 5 bases, with 14 bases between them. The sample holds a few counts of this clone. V and J are TRBV28 and TRBJ2-3; a weak D match, TRBD1 (6 bases). The material sequenced was peripheral blood, taken on day 0 of AZD1222 vaccination. The clonotype originates from an adult in good health. Here the CDR3 DNA reads TGTGCCAGCAGTCCGACAGGAGCCTTAGATACGCAGTATTTT. This sequence encodes CASSPTGALDTQYF.